This is a list of T cell receptor beta chains from one sample in a study of cytomegalovirus exposure and HLA in healthy donors. The repertoire was sequenced with immunoSEQ multiplex PCR; TCRdb's copy has only in-frame clones and lacks some. The sample consists of roughly 140,000 clones, roughly 80% of them appearing once. Sequenced: PBMCs. Every receptor here comes from a boy between 2 and 15 years old in good health and CMV-seronegative. The CDR3 runs from the conserved cysteine through the conserved F or W. Each record gives: D gene, V gene, J gene, clone size, CDR3 DNA, CDR3 protein. A D gene is named only where the DNA matches it firmly. Not every row has a clone size; where given, it reads once, few, many or a size class.

D: NA
V: TRBV7-6
J: TRBJ2-7
size: NA
DNA: TGTGCCAGCAGTTTAGGTCAGGGGACTACCTACGAGCAGTACTTC
CDR3: CASSLGQGTTYEQYF

D: NA
V: TRBV6-4
J: TRBJ2-7
size: NA
DNA: TGTGCCAGCAGTGATAGATACGAGCAGTACTTC
CDR3: CASSDRYEQYF

D: NA
V: TRBV5-1
J: TRBJ2-7
size: NA
DNA: TGCGCCAGCAGCTTGGCCCAGGGCTACGAGCAGTACTTC
CDR3: CASSLAQGYEQYF

D: NA
V: TRBV19
J: TRBJ2-2
size: NA
DNA: TGTGCCAGTAGTAACAGAATCACCGGGGAGCTGTTTTTT
CDR3: CASSNRITGELFF

D: TRBD2
V: TRBV4-1
J: TRBJ2-3
size: NA
DNA: TGCGCCAGCAGCCAGTTAACTAGCGGCACAGATACGCAGTATTTT
CDR3: CASSQLTSGTDTQYF

D: NA
V: TRBV9
J: TRBJ2-3
size: few
DNA: TGTGCCAGCAGCCCACCAACAGGGTTAGGCGCAGATACGCAGTATTTT
CDR3: CASSPPTGLGADTQYF

D: NA
V: TRBV28
J: TRBJ1-5
size: NA
DNA: TGTGCCAGCAGTTTTGAGGGAAATAGCAATCAGCCCCAGCATTTT
CDR3: CASSFEGNSNQPQHF

D: NA
V: TRBV7-9
J: TRBJ2-2
size: NA
DNA: TGTGCCAGCAGCCATCGAACCCCGGGACAAGCGAACACCGGGGAGCTGTTTTTT
CDR3: CASSHRTPGQANTGELFF

D: NA
V: TRBV6-5
J: TRBJ1-6
size: few
DNA: TGTGCCAGCAGTGCGGGACGGGCCGATAATTCACCCCTCCACTTT
CDR3: CASSAGRADNSPLHF

D: TRBD1
V: TRBV6-1
J: TRBJ1-2
size: NA
DNA: TGTGCCAGCCGCGGGACAGGGTCCCACCGCTACACCTTC
CDR3: CASRGTGSHRYTF

D: TRBD2
V: TRBV11-2
J: TRBJ2-3
size: NA
DNA: TGTGCCAGCAGGGCGGGAGGGCGAGTGGAGGATACGCAGTATTTT
CDR3: CASRAGGRVEDTQYF

D: TRBD2
V: TRBV6-4
J: TRBJ2-1
size: NA
DNA: TGTGCCAGCAGCGGCGGGAGTTCCTACAATGAGCAGTTCTTC
CDR3: CASSGGSSYNEQFF

D: TRBD1
V: TRBV27
J: TRBJ1-1
size: once
DNA: TGTGCCAGCAGGGGACAGGGGAACACTGAAGCTTTCTTT
CDR3: CASRGQGNTEAFF

D: TRBD2
V: TRBV6-5
J: TRBJ2-4
size: once
DNA: TGTGCCAGCAGTTCGGGGGGGCAAGCCAAAAACATTCAGTACTTC
CDR3: CASSSGGQAKNIQYF

D: NA
V: TRBV7-9
J: TRBJ1-4
size: NA
DNA: TGTGCCAGCAGCTTAGTCAGGGGATTCTTTAATGAAAAACTGTTTTTT
CDR3: CASSLVRGFFNEKLFF

D: TRBD2
V: TRBV7-9
J: TRBJ2-2
size: NA
DNA: TGTGCCAGCAGCTTAGACGGAATTAGCGGGAGCAGTCGGCCCGGGGAGCTGTTTTTT
CDR3: CASSLDGISGSSRPGELFF